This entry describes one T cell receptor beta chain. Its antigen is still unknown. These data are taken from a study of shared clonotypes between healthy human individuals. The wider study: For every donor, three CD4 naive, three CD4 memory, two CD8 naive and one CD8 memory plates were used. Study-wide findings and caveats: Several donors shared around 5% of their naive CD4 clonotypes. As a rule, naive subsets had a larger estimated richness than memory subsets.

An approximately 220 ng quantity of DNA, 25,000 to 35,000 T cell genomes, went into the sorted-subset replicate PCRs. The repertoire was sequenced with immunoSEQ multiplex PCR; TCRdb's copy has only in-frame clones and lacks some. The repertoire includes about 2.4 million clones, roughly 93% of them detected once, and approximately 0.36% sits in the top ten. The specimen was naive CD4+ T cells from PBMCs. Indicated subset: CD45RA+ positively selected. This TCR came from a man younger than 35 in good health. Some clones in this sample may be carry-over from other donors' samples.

The CDR3 is CASSLERSYNEQFF. The DNA for the CDR3 is TGTGCCAGTAGCCTGGAGCGCTCCTACAATGAGCAGTTCTTC. This chain links TRBV19 with TRBJ2-1; D not certain. The germline V gene has CDR1 LNHDA and CDR2 SQIVND (reference sequence). The CDR3 runs to 14 residues. V was shortened by 6 bases and J by 0 bases, with 9 bases between the two germline ends.